This is a list of T cell receptor beta chains from one sample in a study of Tregs in tolerant kidney transplant recipients. Using immunoSEQ multiplex PCR, the repertoire was profiled, and TCRdb retains in-frame clones only, with some absent. The sample includes tens of thousands of clones, over 75% seen only once; the top ten take more than 3%. Sequencing was performed on CD4+ T cells from blood (PBMCs), taken 6 months after the transplant. These receptors were collected from a human patient who received a combined kidney and bone marrow transplant. Some T cells may be graft donor cells. CDR3s include the opening cysteine and the closing phenylalanine or tryptophan. D genes are given only for firm matches. Some rows mark clone size as missing; the rest say once, few, many or name a class of expanded clone.

clone size: -; D gene: -; J gene: TRBJ2-3; V gene: TRBV10-3; CDR3 protein: CAIRAADTQYF; CDR3 DNA: TGTGCCATCAGAGCTGCAGATACGCAGTATTTT
clone size: -; D gene: TRBD2; J gene: TRBJ2-2; V gene: TRBV7-2; CDR3 protein: CASSLSAGGANTGELFF; CDR3 DNA: TGTGCCAGCAGCTTAAGTGCCGGGGGGGCGAACACCGGGGAGCTGTTTTTT
clone size: once; D gene: -; J gene: TRBJ2-7; V gene: TRBV2; CDR3 protein: CASSEQGKAYEQYF; CDR3 DNA: TGTGCCAGCAGTGAACAGGGTAAAGCCTACGAGCAGTACTTC
clone size: -; D gene: -; J gene: TRBJ2-3; V gene: TRBV6-6; CDR3 protein: CASRRGGPSTDTQYF; CDR3 DNA: TGTGCCAGCAGGAGAGGGGGACCAAGCACAGATACGCAGTATTTT
clone size: -; D gene: -; J gene: TRBJ2-5; V gene: TRBV7-2; CDR3 protein: CASSFAGYTQYF; CDR3 DNA: TGTGCCAGCAGCTTTGCAGGGTATACCCAGTACTTC
clone size: few; D gene: TRBD2; J gene: TRBJ2-3; V gene: TRBV5-8; CDR3 protein: CASSPGGTVVDTQYF; CDR3 DNA: TGTGCCAGCAGCCCGGGGGGGACCGTGGTGGATACGCAGTATTTT
clone size: -; D gene: -; J gene: TRBJ2-1; V gene: TRBV5-1; CDR3 protein: CASSLAASSYNEQFF; CDR3 DNA: TGCGCCAGCAGCTTGGCAGCGAGCTCCTACAATGAGCAGTTCTTC
clone size: -; D gene: TRBD2; J gene: TRBJ2-1; V gene: TRBV28; CDR3 protein: CASISRVAGYYNEQFF; CDR3 DNA: TGTGCCAGCATAAGTAGAGTAGCGGGATACTACAATGAGCAGTTCTTC
clone size: once; D gene: -; J gene: TRBJ2-7; V gene: TRBV28; CDR3 protein: CASSFGYEQYF; CDR3 DNA: TGTGCCAGCAGTTTCGGGTACGAGCAGTACTTC
clone size: -; D gene: -; J gene: TRBJ2-2; V gene: TRBV19; CDR3 protein: CASSRGQRGGELFF; CDR3 DNA: TGTGCCAGTAGTCGGGGACAAAGGGGCGGGGAGCTGTTTTTT
clone size: -; D gene: TRBD1; J gene: TRBJ2-5; V gene: TRBV2; CDR3 protein: CASSVLGQGWSETQYF; CDR3 DNA: TGTGCCAGCAGTGTTTTGGGACAGGGGTGGTCAGAGACCCAGTACTTC
clone size: -; D gene: -; J gene: TRBJ1-5; V gene: TRBV11-2; CDR3 protein: CASSLTVNQPQHF; CDR3 DNA: TGTGCCAGCAGCTTGACTGTCAATCAGCCCCAGCATTTT
clone size: -; D gene: TRBD1; J gene: TRBJ2-5; V gene: TRBV11-3; CDR3 protein: CASSAETGTETQYF; CDR3 DNA: TGTGCCAGCAGCGCCGAGACAGGGACCGAGACCCAGTACTTC
clone size: -; D gene: TRBD1; J gene: TRBJ1-1; V gene: TRBV29-1; CDR3 protein: CSVDGSGRGSNTEAFF; CDR3 DNA: TGCAGCGTTGATGGATCCGGCAGGGGGAGTAACACTGAAGCTTTCTTT
clone size: -; D gene: -; J gene: TRBJ2-7; V gene: TRBV28; CDR3 protein: CASTPGDSAYEQYF; CDR3 DNA: TGTGCCAGCACCCCGGGAGACAGCGCCTACGAGCAGTACTTC
clone size: -; D gene: TRBD2; J gene: TRBJ2-7; V gene: TRBV18; CDR3 protein: CASSPSLAGPPYEQYF; CDR3 DNA: TGTGCCAGCTCACCCTCCCTAGCGGGGCCCCCCTACGAGCAGTACTTC
clone size: -; D gene: TRBD2; J gene: TRBJ2-7; V gene: TRBV5-4; CDR3 protein: CASRNDPGLAYEQYF; CDR3 DNA: TGTGCCAGCAGAAACGATCCGGGACTAGCCTACGAGCAGTACTTC
clone size: -; D gene: TRBD1; J gene: TRBJ2-7; V gene: TRBV30; CDR3 protein: CAWSVGTGRYF; CDR3 DNA: TGTGCCTGGAGCGTTGGGACAGGGCGGTACTTC
clone size: few; D gene: -; J gene: TRBJ2-1; V gene: TRBV7-2; CDR3 protein: CASSLTSYNEQFF; CDR3 DNA: TGTGCCAGCAGCTTAACTAGCTACAATGAGCAGTTCTTC
clone size: -; D gene: TRBD2; J gene: TRBJ2-2; V gene: TRBV4-2; CDR3 protein: CASSQGAGVDGELFF; CDR3 DNA: TGTGCCAGCAGCCAAGGTGCGGGAGTGGACGGGGAGCTGTTTTTT
clone size: -; D gene: TRBD2; J gene: TRBJ2-1; V gene: TRBV28; CDR3 protein: CASSFGLAGNNEQFF; CDR3 DNA: TGTGCCAGCAGTTTTGGACTAGCGGGGAACAATGAGCAGTTCTTC
clone size: -; D gene: -; J gene: TRBJ1-2; V gene: TRBV28; CDR3 protein: CASSFDRGYGYTF; CDR3 DNA: TGTGCCAGCAGTTTTGATAGGGGGTATGGCTACACCTTC
clone size: few; D gene: -; J gene: TRBJ1-1; V gene: TRBV10-3; CDR3 protein: CALQRDLNTEAFF; CDR3 DNA: TGTGCCTTACAGAGGGATTTAAACACTGAAGCTTTCTTT
clone size: -; D gene: TRBD2; J gene: TRBJ2-3; V gene: TRBV11-2; CDR3 protein: CASSSHFWTSGRTDTQYF; CDR3 DNA: TGTGCCAGCAGCTCCCATTTCTGGACTAGCGGGAGGACAGATACGCAGTATTTT
clone size: -; D gene: -; J gene: TRBJ1-1; V gene: TRBV2; CDR3 protein: CASTYDTEAFF; CDR3 DNA: TGTGCCAGCACTTATGACACTGAAGCTTTCTTT
clone size: once; D gene: TRBD2; J gene: TRBJ2-3; V gene: TRBV30; CDR3 protein: CAWIPPREASTDTQYF; CDR3 DNA: TGTGCCTGGATCCCCCCCCGGGAGGCCAGCACAGATACGCAGTATTTT
clone size: -; D gene: -; J gene: TRBJ2-7; V gene: TRBV7-8; CDR3 protein: CASSSQTGFRYEQYF; CDR3 DNA: TGTGCCAGCAGCTCGCAGACAGGTTTTCGCTACGAGCAGTACTTC
clone size: -; D gene: -; J gene: TRBJ2-2; V gene: TRBV7-3; CDR3 protein: CASSIFGGDTGELFF; CDR3 DNA: TGTGCCAGCAGCATTTTTGGCGGGGACACCGGGGAGCTGTTTTTT